This T cell receptor beta chain was captured in a study of technical replicates of blood from several donors. Clones were read by immunoSEQ multiplex PCR, and TCRdb kept only the in-frame ones, dropping some. The sample includes more than 65,000 clones, approximately 96% of them seen just once. J was trimmed by 4 bases and V by 3 bases; bases with no gene match: 15. The CDR3 spans 18 residues. Per the germline V gene, CDR1 is SGHRS and CDR2 is YFSETQ. The sequenced material came from T cells isolated from PBMCs. The origin of this receptor is a human donor in good health. The genes are TRBV5-1 and TRBJ1-1; 10 nucleotides agree with TRBD1. The CDR3, as DNA: TGCGCCAGCAGCTCCCCGGGACAGGGGCCCCCGGAGGGCACTGAAGCTTTCTTT. It encodes CASSSPGQGPPEGTEAFF.